The sequence of this T cell receptor beta chain was determined in a study of shared clonotypes between healthy human individuals. CD45RO-negative, CCR7-selected cells formed the naive CD8 fraction, which excluded terminally differentiated effector memory CD45RA+ cells. Here immunoSEQ multiplex PCR was the method, and the copy in TCRdb shows in-frame clones only, minus some. The sample consists of about 1.9 million clones, over 85% of them appearing once. The CDR3 contains 13 residues. Germline V lookup: CDR1 MNHNY, CDR2 SVGAGI (reference sequence). The V gene lost 0 bases and the J gene lost 11 bases, with 13 bases spanning the gap.

The clonotype was recovered from a man in his late teens or twenties in good health. Some clones in this sample may be carry-over from other donors' samples. Sequences were obtained from naive CD8+ T cells from PBMCs. The genes are TRBV6-6 and TRBJ1-1; D is uncertain. For the CDR3, the DNA is TGTGCCAGCAGTTACTCGATCGGCCAAGCGGCTTTCTTT. Its translation: CASSYSIGQAAFF.